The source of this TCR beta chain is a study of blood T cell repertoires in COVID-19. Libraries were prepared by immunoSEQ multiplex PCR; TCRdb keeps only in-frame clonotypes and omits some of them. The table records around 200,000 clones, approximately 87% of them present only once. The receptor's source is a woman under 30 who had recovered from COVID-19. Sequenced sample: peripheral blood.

CDR3 in amino acids: CASSMKDNPNYGYTF. The CDR3 coding sequence is TGTGCCAGCAGCATGAAGGACAATCCTAACTATGGCTACACCTTC. The V call is TRBV7-9, the J call TRBJ1-2; weak D call: TRBD1 (5 bases). This CDR3 has 15 residues. Trimming shortened V by 5 bases and J by 0 bases, and 13 bases separated the two germline ends. The germline gives CDR1 SEHNR, CDR2 FQNEAQ (reference sequence). The variable domain in full, with the rest retrieved from reference TRBV7-9 and TRBJ1-2, is DTGVSQNPRHKITKRGQNVTFRCDPISEHNRLYWYRQTLGQGPEFLTYFQNEAQLEKSRLLSDRFSAERPKGSFSTLEIQRTEQGDSAMYLCASSMKDNPNYGYTFGSGTRLTVV.